The rows below give T cell receptor beta chains drawn from one sample of a study of T cells in Graves' hyperthyroidism and ophthalmopathy. TCRdb re-called the multiplex PCR reads through MiXCR, storing one row per CDR3 protein. The repertoire consists of roughly 710,000 distinct CDR3 sequences, with about a third occurring once and the leading ten covering around 31%. Sequenced sample: blood. These receptors originate from a woman in her thirties or forties with Graves' hyperthyroidism. Both conserved end residues are part of each CDR3. The order of the fields is clone size, V gene, D gene, J gene, CDR3 DNA, CDR3 protein. A D gene is named only where the DNA matches it firmly. Where a row states a size, it is once, few, many or the class of an expanded clone; other rows omit it.

clone size: .
V gene: TRBV25-1
D gene: .
J gene: TRBJ2-1
CDR3 DNA: TGTGCCAGCAGTGAATTTACTAGCCACAATGAGCAGTTCTTC
CDR3 protein: CASSEFTSHNEQFF

clone size: few
V gene: TRBV7-8
D gene: .
J gene: TRBJ2-2
CDR3 DNA: TGTGCCAGCAGCCAAGACCTAGCCGGGGAGCTGTTTTTT
CDR3 protein: CASSQDLAGELFF

clone size: .
V gene: TRBV29-1
D gene: TRBD1
J gene: TRBJ1-2
CDR3 DNA: TGCAGCGTTGATCCCCCGGGACAGCCCTTTGGAAACACCTTC
CDR3 protein: CSVDPPGQPFGNTF

clone size: many
V gene: TRBV10-1
D gene: TRBD1
J gene: TRBJ1-1
CDR3 DNA: TGCGCCAGCAGTGAGGGGACAGCCACTGAAGCTTTCTTT
CDR3 protein: CASSEGTATEAFF

clone size: few
V gene: TRBV3-1
D gene: .
J gene: TRBJ1-1
CDR3 DNA: TGTGCCAGCAGCCAAGACCACGGAAACACTGAAGCTTTCTTT
CDR3 protein: CASSQDHGNTEAFF

clone size: many
V gene: TRBV12-3/TRBV12-4
D gene: TRBD1
J gene: TRBJ1-1
CDR3 DNA: TGTGCCAGCACCACGGGACAGATGAACACTGAAGCTTTCTTT
CDR3 protein: CASTTGQMNTEAFF

clone size: many
V gene: TRBV19
D gene: .
J gene: TRBJ1-4
CDR3 DNA: TGTGCCAGTAGTCCGGCTGGGGGTGAAAAACTGTTTTTT
CDR3 protein: CASSPAGGEKLFF

clone size: once
V gene: TRBV7-9
D gene: .
J gene: TRBJ2-1
CDR3 DNA: TGCGCCAGCAGCCAAGAACCAAGTGTCCAAGAGACCCAGTTCTTC
CDR3 protein: CASSQEPSVQETQFF

clone size: many
V gene: TRBV7-2
D gene: TRBD1
J gene: TRBJ2-7
CDR3 DNA: TGTGCCAGCAGCTTCCCCATACAGGGGGGCACCTACGAGCAGTACTTC
CDR3 protein: CASSFPIQGGTYEQYF

clone size: .
V gene: TRBV10-3
D gene: .
J gene: TRBJ2-2
CDR3 DNA: TGTGCCATCAGTGAGGTCCCGGGGATACCCACCGGGGAGCTGTTTTTT
CDR3 protein: CAISEVPGIPTGELFF

clone size: .
V gene: TRBV24-1
D gene: TRBD1
J gene: TRBJ2-7
CDR3 DNA: TGTGCCACCAGTGATTCCCGGGGACAGGGGGCAGAAGAGCAGTACTTC
CDR3 protein: CATSDSRGQGAEEQYF

clone size: many
V gene: TRBV18
D gene: TRBD1
J gene: TRBJ2-7
CDR3 DNA: TGTGCCAGCTCACCTCGGACAGGGCTAGAGGAGCAGTACTTC
CDR3 protein: CASSPRTGLEEQYF

clone size: many
V gene: TRBV10-1
D gene: .
J gene: TRBJ2-5
CDR3 DNA: TGCGCCAGCCAGGCAGAGTACCAAGAGACCCAGTACTTC
CDR3 protein: CASQAEYQETQYF